The TCR beta chain described here comes from a study of CXCR3-negative and CXCR3-positive naive CD8 T cells. Findings and limits, study-wide: CXCR3-negative naive cells had less hydrophobic TRB CDR3s than did CXCR3-positive naive cells.

The germline V gene encodes CDR1 LGHDT and CDR2 YNNKEL (reference sequence). CDR3 size: 13 residues. All TRB cDNA libraries came from 5' RACE performed with UMI labels. TCRdb reprocessed the 5' RACE reads and keeps a single row for each CDR3 protein, giving no DNA. The sample holds approximately 6,900 distinct CDR3 sequences. Concerning this clonotype itself: What it binds is not known.

The gene calls are TRBV3-1 and TRBJ2-1. Sequenced material: naive CXCR3+ CD8+ T cells from blood. Regarding subset: CD45RO-CCR7+CD27+CD95- naive CD8+ T cells expressing CXCR3 (TNR3+). The receptor comes from a human donor in good health. Some clones in this sample may be carry-over from other donors' samples. CDR3 sequence: CASSQGLTNEQFF.